This section outlines one TCR beta chain sequence together with its context. This sample stems from a study of pediatric ulcerative colitis. Sequenced by immunoSEQ multiplex PCR; TCRdb stores in-frame clones only, minus some. Of 35,000 to 45,000 clones listed, roughly 70% are singletons. During colonoscopy, one to two rectal pinch biopsies were collected. The sequencing input was gut tissue. This receptor was taken from a boy aged 5-17 years with severe ulcerative colitis.

CDR3 sequence: CASSSRDRGSLISYEQYF. The CDR3 bases are TGTGCCAGCAGTTCCCGGGACAGGGGCTCCCTAATCTCCTACGAGCAGTACTTC. The chain recombines TRBV28 with TRBJ2-7, with 10 bases identical to TRBD1. The length of the CDR3 is 18 residues. The junction had 12 bases not matched to a gene; V was cut back by 4 bases and J by 0 bases. Germline CDR1 and CDR2: MDHEN and SYDVKM.